This T cell receptor (beta chain) was documented in a study of spatial heterogeneity in lung cancer. Trimming shortened V by 5 bases and J by 0 bases, and 11 bases separated the two germline ends. CDR3 size: 14 residues. In germline, CDR1 is SGHAT, CDR2 FQNNGV. TCRdb re-analysed the 5' RACE reads in MiXCR, keeping a single row per CDR3 protein. The table has 35,000 to 55,000 distinct CDR3 sequences, 12% seen once. This clonotype has a handful of counts. Time point specified: blood at routine non-recurrence follow-up after resection. This chain uses TRBV11-2 with TRBJ2-7; D not resolved. The clonotype was recovered from a male donor with early-stage non-small cell lung cancer. Sequencing was performed on PBMCs, taken at follow-up. CDR3 amino acids: CASSVVVSSYEQYF. CDR3 sequence (DNA): TGTGCCAGCAGCGTCGTCGTCAGCTCCTACGAGCAGTACTTC.